This record looks at one T cell receptor beta chain sequence and its context. As yet, its antigen is unknown. Relative to the germline gene, one junction end is altered; a read error may explain this. With a J-beta primer mix and a sample-barcoded 5' primer, a second PCR ran about 6 to 11 cycles. A single record per CDR3 protein comes from TCRdb applying MiXCR to the 5' RACE reads. The data show about 1 million distinct CDR3 sequences, 40% to 45% seen once. The data derive from a study of blood T cells in healthy people across ages. Study-wide results and caveats: Expanded clonotype changes were possibly confounded by unknown donor CMV status.

Each donor had roughly 10 milliliters of peripheral blood drawn. The CDR3 covers 16 residues. The specimen was blood. The chain links TRBV12-3 or TRBV12-4 to TRBJ2-5; TRBD1 might be the D (5 bases). The sequence came from a woman in her fifties or sixties in good health. The CDR3 loop is CVSSFGPGQGQETQYF. The CDR3 region has the DNA TGTGTCAGCAGTTTTGGACCCGGGCAGGGCCAAGAGACCCAGTACTTC.